The TCR beta chain under discussion was sequenced for a study of T cells after yellow fever vaccination. Study overall: Fractions low in cell number were prepared with SMART-Seq v4 Ultra Low Input. Broader study findings: Post-booster repertoires contained most primary-vaccination clones again (approximately 95% CD4, about 88% CD8).

Germline V gene sequence: CDR1 SGHAT, CDR2 FQNNGV. The CDR3 contains 16 residues. V lost 2 bases and J lost 0; bases outside the gene matches: 3. TCR cDNA was made by 5'RACE template switching, adding a universal primer site and UMIs. TCRdb used MiXCR to reprocess the 5' RACE reads, holding one entry per CDR3 protein. Among 500,000 to 550,000 distinct CDR3 sequences, 21% were seen once, and the ten largest hold approximately 15%. This clonotype was counted between two and nine times. Its antigen remains unidentified. The specimen comprised PBMCs, sampled approximately 22 days after the first yellow fever vaccination. The gene calls are TRBV11-2 and TRBJ2-5; 10 bases fit TRBD2. This receptor was taken from a man aged 18 to 29 who received the YFV17D yellow fever vaccine. Here the CDR3 reads CASSLNSGGYQETQYF. For the CDR3, the DNA is TGTGCCAGCAGCTTAAATAGCGGGGGGTACCAAGAGACCCAGTACTTC.